Given below is one TCR beta chain in context. Roughly 0.45 to 1 ug RNA was reverse transcribed with random hexamers. TCRdb reprocessed the immunoSEQ multiplex PCR reads via MiXCR and lists one record per CDR3 protein. Of roughly 110,000 distinct CDR3 sequences listed, approximately 93% are singletons. The data derive from a study of CD8 T cells in Susac syndrome. Germline-derived CDR1 and CDR2 are SGHNT and YYREEE (reference sequence). The germline V and J ends were trimmed by 3 bases and 1 base, with 2 bases remaining between them. The CDR3 totals 12 residues. Negative isolation yielded CD8+ and CD4+ T cells; FACS enriched TEMRA cells.

This chain links TRBV5-4 with TRBJ2-1; D uncertain. The clonotype comes from a human donor with Susac syndrome. Sequenced material: CD8+ T cells from PBMCs. The CDR3 loop reads CASSYSYNEQFF. CDR3 in DNA: TGTGCCAGCAGCTATTCCTACAATGAGCAGTTCTTC. Using reference TRBV5-4 and TRBJ2-1 for the parts outside the CDR3, the full variable domain is ETGVTQSPTHLIKTRGQQVTLRCSSQSGHNTVSWYQQALGQGPQFIFQYYREEENGRGNFPPRFSGLQFPNYSSELNVNALELDDSALYLCASSYSYNEQFFGPGTRLTVL.